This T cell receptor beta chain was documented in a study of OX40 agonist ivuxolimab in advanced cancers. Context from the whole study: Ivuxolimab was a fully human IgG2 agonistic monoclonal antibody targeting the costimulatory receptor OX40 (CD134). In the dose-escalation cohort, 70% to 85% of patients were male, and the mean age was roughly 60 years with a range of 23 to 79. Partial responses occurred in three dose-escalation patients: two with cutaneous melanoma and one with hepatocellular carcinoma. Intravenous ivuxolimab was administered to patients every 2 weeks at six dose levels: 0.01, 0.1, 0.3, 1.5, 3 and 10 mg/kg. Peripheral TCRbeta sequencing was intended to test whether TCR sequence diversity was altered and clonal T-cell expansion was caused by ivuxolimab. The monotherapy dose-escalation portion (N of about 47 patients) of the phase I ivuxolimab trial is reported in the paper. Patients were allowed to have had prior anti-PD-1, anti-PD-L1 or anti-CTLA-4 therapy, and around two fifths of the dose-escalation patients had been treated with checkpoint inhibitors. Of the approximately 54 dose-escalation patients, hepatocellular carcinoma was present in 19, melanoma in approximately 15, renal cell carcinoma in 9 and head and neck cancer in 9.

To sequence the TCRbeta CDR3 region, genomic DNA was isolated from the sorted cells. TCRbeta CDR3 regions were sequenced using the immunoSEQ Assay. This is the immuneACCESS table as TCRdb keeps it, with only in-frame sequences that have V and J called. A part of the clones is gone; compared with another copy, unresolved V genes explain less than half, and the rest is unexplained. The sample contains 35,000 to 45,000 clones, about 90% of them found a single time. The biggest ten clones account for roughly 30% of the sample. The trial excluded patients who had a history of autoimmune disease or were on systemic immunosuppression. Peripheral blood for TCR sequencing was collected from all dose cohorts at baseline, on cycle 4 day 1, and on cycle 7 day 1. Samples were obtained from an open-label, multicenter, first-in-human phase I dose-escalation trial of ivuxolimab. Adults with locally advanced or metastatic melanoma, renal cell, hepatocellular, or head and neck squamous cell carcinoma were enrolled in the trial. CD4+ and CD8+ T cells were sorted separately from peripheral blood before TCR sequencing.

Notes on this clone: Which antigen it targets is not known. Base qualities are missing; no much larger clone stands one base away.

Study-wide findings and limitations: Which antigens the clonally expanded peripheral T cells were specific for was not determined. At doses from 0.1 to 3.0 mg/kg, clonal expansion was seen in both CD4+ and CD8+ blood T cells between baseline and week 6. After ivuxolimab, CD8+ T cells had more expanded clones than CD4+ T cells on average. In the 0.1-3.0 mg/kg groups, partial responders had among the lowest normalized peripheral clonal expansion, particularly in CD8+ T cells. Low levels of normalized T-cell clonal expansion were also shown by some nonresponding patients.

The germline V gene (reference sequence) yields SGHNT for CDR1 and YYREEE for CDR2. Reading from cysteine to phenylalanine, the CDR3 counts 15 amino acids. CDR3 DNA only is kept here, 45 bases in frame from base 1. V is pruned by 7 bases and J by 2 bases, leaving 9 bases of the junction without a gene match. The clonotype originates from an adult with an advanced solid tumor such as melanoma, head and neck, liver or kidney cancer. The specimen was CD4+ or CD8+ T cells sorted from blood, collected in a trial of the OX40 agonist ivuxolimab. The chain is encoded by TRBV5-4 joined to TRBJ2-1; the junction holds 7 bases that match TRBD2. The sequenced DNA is TGTGCCAGCCATAACCTAGCGGACCCCTACAATGAGCAGTTCTTC. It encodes CASHNLADPYNEQFF.